These 14 T cell receptor beta chains share one sample of origin, sequenced in a study of blood T cell repertoires in COVID-19. Measured with immunoSEQ multiplex PCR; TCRdb has only the in-frame clones, and not every one. The table includes around 100,000 clones, 85% detected once. The sequenced sample was peripheral blood. The receptor set was obtained from a human donor in a cohort sampled during active COVID-19.

This clone was seen a few times. V and J are TRBV4-3 and TRBJ2-1; 9 bases align to TRBD1. V trimming: 2 bases; J trimming: 0 bases; junction bases outside the gene matches: 5. The CDR3 extends over 17 amino acids. Germline V gene lookup returns CDR1 LGHNA and CDR2 YSLEER. The CDR3 here is CASSQQQGASSYNEQFF. CDR3 nucleotide sequence: TGCGCCAGCAGCCAACAACAGGGGGCGAGCTCCTACAATGAGCAGTTCTTC.

The chain employs TRBV6-5 and TRBJ1-4, with 8 nucleotides matching TRBD1. V gave up 2 bases and J gave up 11 bases; unmatched junction bases: 10. Germline V lookup: CDR1 MNHEY, CDR2 SVGAGI. The CDR3 is 15 amino acids. CDR3 sequence: CASSYTRDRRGKLFF. CDR3 sequence (DNA): TGTGCCAGCAGTTACACCCGGGACAGGAGGGGGAAACTGTTTTTT.

The gene calls are TRBV6-5 and TRBJ1-2; 7 positions match TRBD1. After removal of 7 bases from V and 7 bases from J, the junction contained 9 bases not matched to a gene. The V gene's germline CDR1 is MNHEY and CDR2 SVGAGI. The CDR3 loop spans 13 amino acids. The CDR3 here is CASTQQGVGGYTF. CDR3 in DNA: TGTGCCAGCACCCAGCAGGGGGTTGGTGGCTACACCTTC.

V usage is TRBV12-3 or TRBV12-4 and J usage is TRBJ2-3, with a tentative D call TRBD1 (5 bases). CDR3 length: 13 residues. The V and J ends lost 3 bases and 3 bases respectively, with 7 bases between them. The CDR3 DNA reads TGTGCCAGCAGTTTGCAGGGAACAGATACGCAGTATTTT. Protein: CASSLQGTDTQYF.

V usage is TRBV6-5 and J usage is TRBJ2-1, with 9 positions matching TRBD1. V was clipped by 5 bases and J by 7 bases; unmatched bases: 3. The length of the CDR3 is 13 residues. Germline CDR1 MNHEY, CDR2 SVGAGI. CDR3 sequence reads: CASSKDRGNEQFF. The CDR3 DNA sequence: TGTGCCAGCAGTAAGGACAGGGGAAATGAGCAGTTCTTC.

The chain couples TRBV6-6 to TRBJ1-1; D possibly corresponds to TRBD1 (6 bases). The CDR3 has 13 amino acids. Germline CDR1 and CDR2: MNHNY and SVGAGI (reference sequence). V was clipped by 7 bases and J by 5 bases, with 14 bases between them. The CDR3 loop reads CASKGAGDTEAFF. The CDR3 nucleotides are TGTGCCAGCAAAGGGGCAGGGGATACTGAAGCTTTCTTT.

This clone has only one observation. The gene calls are TRBV10-1 and TRBJ1-2, with D perhaps TRBD1 (6 bases). The CDR3 runs to 13 residues. Trimming took 4 bases from V and 4 from J, leaving 10 bases between them. Germline V gene data show CDR1 as WNHNN and CDR2 as SYGVQD (reference sequence). The CDR3 region has the DNA TGCGCCAGCAGTGGCCAGGGGTCCTATGGCTACACCTTC. It encodes CASSGQGSYGYTF.

The rearrangement links TRBV11-2 to TRBJ2-1; a possible D gene is TRBD1 (5 bases). In germline, CDR1 is SGHAT, CDR2 FQNNGV. This CDR3 is 13 amino acids long. V lost 0 bases to trimming and J lost 6 bases, with 6 bases between them. Here the CDR3 reads CASSLDRGNEQFF. The CDR3 DNA is TGTGCCAGCAGCTTAGATAGGGGCAATGAGCAGTTCTTC. The whole variable domain, remainder taken from reference TRBV11-2 and TRBJ2-1, is EAGVAQSPRYKIIEKRQSVAFWCNPISGHATLYWYQQILGQGPKLLIQFQNNGVVDDSQLPKDRFSAERLKGVDSTLKIQPAKLEDSAVYLCASSLDRGNEQFFGPGTRLTVL.

The rearrangement uses TRBV5-4 and TRBJ1-1, with D possibly TRBD1 on 5 matching bases. Germline-derived CDR1 and CDR2 are SGHNT and YYREEE (reference sequence). V lost 6 bases to trimming and J lost 2 bases, with 17 bases between them. The CDR3 is made up of 15 amino acids. The CDR3 DNA reads TGTGCCAGCACCCCCTGGGGGGGGAGAAACACTGAAGCTTTCTTT. Protein product: CASTPWGGRNTEAFF.

The chain carries TRBV18 and TRBJ2-6; D is uncertain. This CDR3 comprises 15 residues. V was shortened by 4 bases and J by 0 bases, with 7 bases between the two germline ends. The V gene's germline CDR1 is KGHSH and CDR2 LQKENI. The CDR3 region has the DNA TGTGCCAGCTCACAAACGAGCTCTGGGGCCAACGTCCTGACTTTC. This gives the protein CASSQTSSGANVLTF. Looking up the rest from reference TRBV18 and TRBJ2-6 gives the full variable domain: NAGVMQNPRHLVRRRGQEARLRCSPMKGHSHVYWYRQLPEEGLKFMVYLQKENIIDESGMPKERFSAEFPKEGPSILRIQQVVRGDSAAYFCASSQTSSGANVLTFGAGSRLTVL.

This chain links TRBV6-2 or TRBV6-3 with TRBJ2-7; D unclear. Germline V gene data show CDR1 as MNHEY and CDR2 as SVGEGT. V was shortened by 2 bases and J by 3 bases, with 11 bases between the two germline ends. The CDR3 has 14 residues. CDR3 protein: CASSYASLGYEQYF. The CDR3 DNA follows: TGTGCCAGCAGTTACGCCAGCCTAGGCTACGAGCAGTACTTC.

The chain recombines TRBV11-2 with TRBJ2-1, with 11 bases lining up with TRBD2. Germline CDR1 and CDR2: SGHAT and FQNNGV. CDR3 length: 15 residues. V was pared by 3 bases and J by 7 bases, with 5 bases of the junction left unmatched. DNA for the CDR3: TGTGCCAGCAGCTTTAGTAGCGGGGGGGCTAATGAGCAGTTCTTC. Its protein product is CASSFSSGGANEQFF.

The V gene is TRBV10-2, the J gene TRBJ2-7; TRBD2 matches at 9 bases. Germline values: CDR1 WSHSY, CDR2 SAAADI. The CDR3 sequence is 14 residues long. V shed 4 bases, J shed 5 bases, and the junction held 6 bases outside the gene matches. The CDR3 nucleotides are TGCGCCAGCAGTGTGTGGACTAGCGCTGACGAGCAGTACTTC. This encodes CASSVWTSADEQYF.

CDR3 coding DNA: TGTGCCAGCAGCCAGAAACGGACAGGGGCGGAGGAGACCCAGTACTTC. Translated: CASSQKRTGAEETQYF. The chain joins TRBV7-9 to TRBJ2-5; 9 positions agree with TRBD1. CDR1 and CDR2 (germline): SEHNR, FQNEAQ (reference sequence). The CDR3 runs 16 residues. Losses at the gene ends were 5 bases for V and 5 bases for J; bases not matched to a gene: 12.